This T cell receptor beta chain stems from a study of Ad26.COV2.S vaccination and SARS-CoV-2 variants. Indicated treatment: 15 to 20 received Ad26.COV2.S at low or high dose, single or two shots; 5 received placebo; per-sample allocation not given. Samples were taken on day 63 after the first vaccine or placebo injection. Concerning this clone itself: Its antigen is not known.

Study-wide findings and caveats: Placebo recipients showed lower spike-specific TCR breadth than vaccinees. Overall T cell responses may have been underestimated by the analyses of TCR breadth and depth. Comparability of non-spike TCR breadth was observed across vaccine and placebo recipients.

Germline CDR1 is MDHEN and CDR2 is SYDVKM. The CDR3 has 14 residues. With 5 bases clipped from V and 5 bases from J, the junction kept 6 bases outside the gene matches. Measured with immunoSEQ multiplex PCR; TCRdb has only the in-frame clones, and not every one. In the table there are 300,000 to 350,000 clones, around four fifths of which are singletons. This receptor was identified in a person between 18 and 60 years old who received the Ad26.COV2.S COVID-19 vaccine or a placebo. This chain joins TRBV28 and TRBJ1-5, with 7 bases that match TRBD1. The sequences come from peripheral blood, collected in a trial of Ad26.COV2.S vaccine versus placebo. Here the CDR3 DNA reads TGTGCCAGCAGTCCGCAGACAGGGTATCAGCCCCAGCATTTT. Translating it yields CASSPQTGYQPQHF.